The T cell receptor beta chain under discussion was sequenced for a study of blood T cell repertoires in COVID-19. Study-wide context: The study drew acute and convalescent COVID-19 samples from the United States, Italy and Spain.

The CDR3 is 15 residues long. With V trimmed by 6 bases and J by 5 bases, 3 bases remained unmatched. CDR1 is SNHLY, CDR2 FYNNEI, per germline. In the study's own analysis: Estimation of nucleated cell counts relied on the amplification of reference gene primers. Clones were read by immunoSEQ multiplex PCR, and TCRdb kept only the in-frame ones, dropping some. Clonal size and the V and J genes are those of that table, whereas D and trimming came from the DNA. The sample has under 300,000 clones, roughly nine tenths seen once; the top ten hold about 3%. Sample: PBMCs or T cells enriched from blood (not recorded which). The J gene is TRBJ2-2, the V gene TRBV2; 13 nucleotides agree with TRBD2. The source of this sequence is a woman aged 50 to 65 who had recovered from COVID-19. CDR3 bases: TGTGCCAGCAGAACGGGACTAGCGGGGACCGGGGAGCTGTTTTTT. This encodes CASRTGLAGTGELFF.